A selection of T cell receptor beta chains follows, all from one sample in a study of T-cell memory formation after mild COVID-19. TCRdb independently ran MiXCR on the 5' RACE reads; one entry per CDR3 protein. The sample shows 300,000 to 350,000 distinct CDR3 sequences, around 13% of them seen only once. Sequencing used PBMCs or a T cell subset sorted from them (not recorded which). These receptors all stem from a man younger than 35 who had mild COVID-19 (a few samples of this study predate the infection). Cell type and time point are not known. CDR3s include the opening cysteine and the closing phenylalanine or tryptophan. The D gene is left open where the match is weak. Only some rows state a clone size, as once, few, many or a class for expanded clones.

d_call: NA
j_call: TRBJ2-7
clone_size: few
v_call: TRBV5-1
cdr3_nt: TGCGCCAGCAGCCAAGCCGCCGGGGACCCCTACGAGCAGTACTTC
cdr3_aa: CASSQAAGDPYEQYF

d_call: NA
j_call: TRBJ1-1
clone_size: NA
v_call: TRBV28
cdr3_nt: TGTGCCAGCAGTCCGACCCTAAGCGGCACTGAAGCTTTCTTT
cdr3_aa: CASSPTLSGTEAFF

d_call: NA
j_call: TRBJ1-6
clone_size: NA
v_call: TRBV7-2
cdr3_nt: TGTGCCAGCAGGAGTGGCGATTCACCCCTCCACTTT
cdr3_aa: CASRSGDSPLHF

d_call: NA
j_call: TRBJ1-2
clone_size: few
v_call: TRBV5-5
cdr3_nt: TGTGCCAGCAGCCCAACGGGTGGGGGCTACACCTTC
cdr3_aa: CASSPTGGGYTF

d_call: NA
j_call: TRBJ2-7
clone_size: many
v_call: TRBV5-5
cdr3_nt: TGTGCCAGCAGCGCGGCGGCGATGTCAGCTCCCTACGAGCAGTACTTC
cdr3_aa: CASSAAAMSAPYEQYF

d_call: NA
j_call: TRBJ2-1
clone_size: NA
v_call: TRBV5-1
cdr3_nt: TGCGCCAGCAGCTTGGTGAGCAGGTCGGATGAGCAGTTCTTC
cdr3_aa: CASSLVSRSDEQFF

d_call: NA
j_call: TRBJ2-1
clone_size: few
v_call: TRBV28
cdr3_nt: TGTGCCAGCAGTTTCTACTCCTACAATGAGCAGTTCTTC
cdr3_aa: CASSFYSYNEQFF

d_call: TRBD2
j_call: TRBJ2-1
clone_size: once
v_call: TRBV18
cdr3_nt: TGTGCCAGCTCATTTACTAGCGGGAATTACAATGAGCAGTTCTTC
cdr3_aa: CASSFTSGNYNEQFF

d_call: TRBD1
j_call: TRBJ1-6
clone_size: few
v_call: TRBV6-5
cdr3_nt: TGTGCCAGCAGTTCGGGGACAGGGATCAATTCACCCCTCCACTTT
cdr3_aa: CASSSGTGINSPLHF

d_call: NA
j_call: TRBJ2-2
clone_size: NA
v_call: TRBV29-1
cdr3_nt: TGCAGCGTTACAAGCCCGGGCGGGGAGCTGTTTTTT
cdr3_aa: CSVTSPGGELFF

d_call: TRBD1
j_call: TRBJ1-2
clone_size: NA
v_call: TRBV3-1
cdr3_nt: TGTGCCAGCAGCCAATGGGACAGGGGGCCCTATGGCTACACCTTC
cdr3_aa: CASSQWDRGPYGYTF

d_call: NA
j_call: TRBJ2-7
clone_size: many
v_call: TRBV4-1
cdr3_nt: TGCGCCAGCAGCCAATGGGAACAGTCCCACGAGCAGTACTTC
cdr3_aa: CASSQWEQSHEQYF

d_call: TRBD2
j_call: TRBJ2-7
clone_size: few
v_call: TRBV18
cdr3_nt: TGTGCCAGCTCACGTCTTGGTCTAGCGGGGGGTTCCTACGAGCAGTACTTC
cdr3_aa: CASSRLGLAGGSYEQYF

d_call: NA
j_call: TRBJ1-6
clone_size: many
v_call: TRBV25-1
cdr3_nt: TGTGCCAGCAGTATGACGATCCTTAATTCACCCCTCCACTTT
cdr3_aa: CASSMTILNSPLHF

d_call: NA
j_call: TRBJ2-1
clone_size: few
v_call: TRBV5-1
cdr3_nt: TGCGCCAGCAGCTTGGAACCGAGCGGAGGCTACAATGAGCAGTTCTTC
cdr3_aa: CASSLEPSGGYNEQFF

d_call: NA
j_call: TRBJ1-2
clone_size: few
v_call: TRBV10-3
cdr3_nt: TGTGCCATCAGTGACACGTTTTATGGCTACACCTTC
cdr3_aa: CAISDTFYGYTF

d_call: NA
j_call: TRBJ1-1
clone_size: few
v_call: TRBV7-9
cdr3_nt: TGTGCCAGCAGCAACAGGGCGATGGACACTGAAGCTTTCTTT
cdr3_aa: CASSNRAMDTEAFF

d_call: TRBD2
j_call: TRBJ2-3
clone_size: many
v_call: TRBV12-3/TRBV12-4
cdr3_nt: TGTGCCAGCAGGAACCAGGGACTAGGCACAGATACGCAGTATTTT
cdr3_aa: CASRNQGLGTDTQYF

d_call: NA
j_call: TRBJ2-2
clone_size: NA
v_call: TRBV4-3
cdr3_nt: TGCGCCAGCAGCCAAGATCAACTATCAAGGGCCGGGGAGCTGTTTTTT
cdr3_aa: CASSQDQLSRAGELFF

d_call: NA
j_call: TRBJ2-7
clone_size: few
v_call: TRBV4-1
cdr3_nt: TGCGCCAGCAGCCAAGACCCGGGGTCGAGCGAGCAGTACTTC
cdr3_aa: CASSQDPGSSEQYF

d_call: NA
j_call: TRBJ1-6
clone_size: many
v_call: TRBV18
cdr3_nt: TGTGCCAGCTCACCGGAGTTAAGCTCACCCCTCCACTTT
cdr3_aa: CASSPELSSPLHF

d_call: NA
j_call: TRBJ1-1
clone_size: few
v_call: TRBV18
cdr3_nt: TGTGCCAGCTCACCATACGGGAGCCCGAACACTGAAGCTTTCTTT
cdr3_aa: CASSPYGSPNTEAFF

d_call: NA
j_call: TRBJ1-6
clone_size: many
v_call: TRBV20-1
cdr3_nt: TGCAGTGCTAGGAACAGGACAACTTATTCACCCCTCCACTTT
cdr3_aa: CSARNRTTYSPLHF

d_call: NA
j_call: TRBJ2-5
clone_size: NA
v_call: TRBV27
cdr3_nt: TGTGCCAGCAGTTTCTCCCAGGATCGGGAGACCCAGTACTTC
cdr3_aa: CASSFSQDRETQYF

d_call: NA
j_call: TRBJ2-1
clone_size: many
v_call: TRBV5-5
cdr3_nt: TGTGCCAGCAGCTTGCTAGGGAGCTCCTACAATGAGCAGTTCTTC
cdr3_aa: CASSLLGSSYNEQFF

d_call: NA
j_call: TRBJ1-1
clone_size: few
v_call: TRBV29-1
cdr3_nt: TGCAGCGTTGAAGTTACAGAGAACACTGAAGCTTTCTTT
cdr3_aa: CSVEVTENTEAFF

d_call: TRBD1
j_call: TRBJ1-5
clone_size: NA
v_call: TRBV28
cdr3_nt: TGTGCCAGCAGTTACCGGGACAGGGCTCGGTTTAGCAATCAGCCCCAGCATTTT
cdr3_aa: CASSYRDRARFSNQPQHF

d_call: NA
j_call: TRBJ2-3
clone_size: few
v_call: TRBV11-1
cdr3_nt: TGTGCCAGCAGCTCCCCGCGACAGGAGCCTAGCACAGATACGCAGTATTTT
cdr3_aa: CASSSPRQEPSTDTQYF

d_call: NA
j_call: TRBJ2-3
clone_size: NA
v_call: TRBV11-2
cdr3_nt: TGTGCCAGCAGCTTACAGGGTATCACAGATACGCAGTATTTT
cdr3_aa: CASSLQGITDTQYF

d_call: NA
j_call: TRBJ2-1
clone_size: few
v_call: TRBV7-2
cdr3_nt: TGTGCCAGCAGCCCGTGGGCTGGCGAGCAGTTCTTC
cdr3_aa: CASSPWAGEQFF

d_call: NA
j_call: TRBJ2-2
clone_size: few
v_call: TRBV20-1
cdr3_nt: TGCAGTGCTAGGCACACCGGGGAGCTGTTTTTT
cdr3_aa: CSARHTGELFF

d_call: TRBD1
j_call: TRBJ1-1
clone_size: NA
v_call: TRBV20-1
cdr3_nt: TGCAGTGCTCCAGCGCAGGGGGGTACGAACACTGAAGCTTTCTTT
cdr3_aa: CSAPAQGGTNTEAFF

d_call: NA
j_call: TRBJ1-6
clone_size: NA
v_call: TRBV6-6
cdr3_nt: TGTGCCAGCAGTACCACGGGGGGCACTAATTCACCCCTCCACTTT
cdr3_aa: CASSTTGGTNSPLHF

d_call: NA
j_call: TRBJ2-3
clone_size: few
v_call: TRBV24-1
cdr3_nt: TGTGCCACCAGTGATTTGCAAACAGATACGCAGTATTTT
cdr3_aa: CATSDLQTDTQYF

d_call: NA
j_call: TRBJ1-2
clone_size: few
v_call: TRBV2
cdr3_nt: TGTGCCAGCAGTGAGGAACAGGGAGGCTATGGCTACACCTTC
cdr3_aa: CASSEEQGGYGYTF

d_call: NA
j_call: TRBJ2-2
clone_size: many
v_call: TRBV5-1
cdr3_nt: TGCGCCAGCAGCTTTCGGAGCGCCGGGGAGCTGTTTTTT
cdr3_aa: CASSFRSAGELFF

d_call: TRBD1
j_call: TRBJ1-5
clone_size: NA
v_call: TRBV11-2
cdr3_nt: TGTGCCAGCACCATGACAGGGGAATTGTGCAATCAGCCCCAGCATTTT
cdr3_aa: CASTMTGELCNQPQHF

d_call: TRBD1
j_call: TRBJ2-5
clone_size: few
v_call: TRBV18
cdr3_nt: TGTGCCAGCTCGCCGGGACAGGGGGCAGAGACCCAGTACTTC
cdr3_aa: CASSPGQGAETQYF

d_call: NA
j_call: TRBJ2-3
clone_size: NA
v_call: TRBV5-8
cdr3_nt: TGTGCCAGCAGCCCTCACAAGGCGGATACGCAGTATTTT
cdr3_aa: CASSPHKADTQYF

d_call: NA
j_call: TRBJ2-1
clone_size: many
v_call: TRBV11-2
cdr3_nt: TGTGCCAGCAACCCGACCTGGGGGTTAACGAATGAGCAGTTCTTC
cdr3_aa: CASNPTWGLTNEQFF

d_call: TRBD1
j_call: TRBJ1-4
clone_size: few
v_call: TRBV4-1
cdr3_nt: TGCGCCAGCAGCCAGACGGCCCCGGGACAGATAGAAAAACTGTTTTTT
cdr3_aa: CASSQTAPGQIEKLFF

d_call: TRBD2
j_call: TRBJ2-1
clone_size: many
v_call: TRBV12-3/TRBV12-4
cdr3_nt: TGTGCCAGCAGTAACAACCGGGGGGGCGGGTCTTATGAGCAGTTCTTC
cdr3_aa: CASSNNRGGGSYEQFF

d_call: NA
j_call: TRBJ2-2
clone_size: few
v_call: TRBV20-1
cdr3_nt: TGCAGTGCTAGGATGGGTATCGTAGACGGGGAGCTGTTTTTT
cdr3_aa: CSARMGIVDGELFF

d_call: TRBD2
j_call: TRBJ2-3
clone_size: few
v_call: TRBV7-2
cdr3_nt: TGTGCCAGCAGCACACGACTAGCGGGCACAGATACGCAGTATTTT
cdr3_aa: CASSTRLAGTDTQYF

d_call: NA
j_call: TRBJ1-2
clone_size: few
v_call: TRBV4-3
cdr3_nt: TGCGCCAGCAGCCAAGAGGCAGGGCTCTATGGCTACACCTTC
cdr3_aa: CASSQEAGLYGYTF

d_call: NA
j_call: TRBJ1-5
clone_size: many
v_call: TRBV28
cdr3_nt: TGTGCCAGCAGTTTAGCCGCCCTGACCCGACTTCCCAAGGGCCAGCCCCAGCATTTT
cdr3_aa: CASSLAALTRLPKGQPQHF

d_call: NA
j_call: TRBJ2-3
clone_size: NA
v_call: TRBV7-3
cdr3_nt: TGTGCCAGCAGCTCCTCTCTAGCAGGTGATACGCAGTATTTT
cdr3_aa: CASSSSLAGDTQYF

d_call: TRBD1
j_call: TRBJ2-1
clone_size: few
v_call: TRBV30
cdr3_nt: TGTGCCTGGAGTGTAAACGCCAGGGGGAATGAGCAGTTCTTC
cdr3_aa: CAWSVNARGNEQFF

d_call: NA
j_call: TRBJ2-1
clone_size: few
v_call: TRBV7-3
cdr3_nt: TGTGCCAGCAGCGCCAACGGGGGGCAGTATGAGCAGTTCTTC
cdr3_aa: CASSANGGQYEQFF

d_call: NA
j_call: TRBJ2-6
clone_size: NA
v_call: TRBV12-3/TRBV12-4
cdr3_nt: TGTGCCTTGAGGCTATCTGGGGCCAACGTCCTGACTTTC
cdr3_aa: CALRLSGANVLTF

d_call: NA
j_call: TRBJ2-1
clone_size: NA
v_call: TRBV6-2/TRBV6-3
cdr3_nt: TGTGCCAGCAGTTACCCCGTCAATTACCGTGATGAGCAGTTCTTC
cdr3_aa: CASSYPVNYRDEQFF

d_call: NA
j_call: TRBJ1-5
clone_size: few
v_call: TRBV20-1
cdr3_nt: TGCAGTGCTAGACCAGGGATTCAGCCCCAGCATTTT
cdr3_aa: CSARPGIQPQHF

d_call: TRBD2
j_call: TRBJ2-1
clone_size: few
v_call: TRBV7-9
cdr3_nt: TGTGCCAGCAGCTTCCAAGCGGGGGGGCCTCGCTCCTACAATGAGCAGTTCTTC
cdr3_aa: CASSFQAGGPRSYNEQFF

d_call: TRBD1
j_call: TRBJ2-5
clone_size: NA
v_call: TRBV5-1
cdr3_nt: TGCGCCAGCAGCTTGCGGCCTACAGGGGAAGAGACCCAGTACTTC
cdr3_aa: CASSLRPTGEETQYF